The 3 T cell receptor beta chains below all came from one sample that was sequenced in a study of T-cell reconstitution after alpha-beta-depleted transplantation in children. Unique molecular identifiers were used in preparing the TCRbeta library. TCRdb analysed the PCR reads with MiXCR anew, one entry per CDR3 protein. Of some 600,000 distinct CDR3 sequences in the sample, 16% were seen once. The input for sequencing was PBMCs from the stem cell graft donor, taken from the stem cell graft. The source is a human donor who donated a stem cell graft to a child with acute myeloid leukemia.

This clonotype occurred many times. Here the CDR3 DNA reads TGTGCCAGCAGCCGTTGGGTTAGCTACGAGCAGTACGTC. As protein: CASSRWVSYEQYV. The chain carries TRBV11-2 and TRBJ2-7, with no clear D. The germline gives CDR1 SGHAT, CDR2 FQNNGV. The CDR3 extends over 13 amino acids. The ends were cut back, 5 bases at V and 3 bases at J, with 11 bases in the middle.

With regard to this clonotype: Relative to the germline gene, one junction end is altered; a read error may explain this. The CDR3 DNA is TGTGCCACCAGCGTTGGGATGTCTCAGCCCCGGCATTTT. It encodes CATSVGMSQPRHF. The chain carries TRBV15 and TRBJ1-5; D uncertain. The germline V gene encodes CDR1 LNHNV and CDR2 YYDKDF (reference sequence). The CDR3 sequence is 13 residues long.

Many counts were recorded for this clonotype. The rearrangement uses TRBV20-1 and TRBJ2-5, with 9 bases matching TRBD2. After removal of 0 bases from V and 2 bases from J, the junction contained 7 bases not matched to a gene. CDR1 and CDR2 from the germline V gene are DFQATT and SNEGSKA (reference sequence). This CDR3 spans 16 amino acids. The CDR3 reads CSARDPERGAQETQYF. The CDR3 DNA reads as TGCAGTGCTAGAGATCCCGAGCGGGGGGCACAAGAGACCCAGTACTTC.